The rows below give T cell receptor beta chains drawn from one sample of a study of cytomegalovirus exposure and HLA in healthy donors. Profiled with immunoSEQ multiplex PCR; TCRdb holds only in-frame clones, not every one. The data contain just over 80,000 clones, about 79% of them singletons. The specimen was PBMCs. These receptors all come from a man between 18 and 35 years old in good health and CMV-seropositive. CDR3s leave out the opening cysteine and the closing phenylalanine or tryptophan.

j_call,v_call,cdr3_aa
TRBJ2-7,TRBV6-5,ASSQGTSEPYEQY
TRBJ2-2,TRBV7-3,ASSLIPGELF
TRBJ1-2,TRBV20-1,SAKRARGYT
TRBJ1-4,TRBV6-5,ASSAAGEKLF
TRBJ1-1,TRBV5-1,ASSLEGSGGTLTEAF
TRBJ1-1,TRBV5-4,ASRRLDRALF
TRBJ2-1,TRBV18,ASSPLDWGGGEQF
TRBJ1-1,TRBV5-1,ASSLLRAGEAF
TRBJ1-4,TRBV5-1,ASSLVAGAGEKLF
TRBJ2-1,TRBV4-1,ASSSAGGPRTLNEQF
TRBJ2-3,TRBV7-9,ASSLPYRGPGTDTQY
TRBJ1-1,TRBV15,ATSSKESEAF
TRBJ2-3,TRBV5-1,ASSPRTSGRGTDTQY
TRBJ2-7,TRBV5-1,ASSEVGGDPPEQY
TRBJ2-5,TRBV10-2,ASSSRGPPSPETQY
TRBJ1-6,TRBV10-3,AISQETGDNSPLH
TRBJ2-7,TRBV10-3,AISESTSGISEQY
TRBJ2-7,TRBV29-1,SVEDASGSHHEQY
TRBJ2-7,TRBV4-1,ASSHLTGGDEQY
TRBJ2-1,TRBV7-6,ASSLFYEGSSYNEQF
TRBJ1-4,TRBV5-1,ASSLQGGEKLF
TRBJ2-1,TRBV29-1,SVSHRGLLVNEQF
TRBJ1-5,TRBV5-1,ASSLSRDRGRQPQH
TRBJ2-1,TRBV2,ASSPGGYEQF
TRBJ2-7,TRBV25-1,ASSGGLAGWEQY
TRBJ1-5,TRBV10-2,ASSGDRRQPQH
TRBJ2-6,TRBV6-5,ASSYRGGGANVLT
TRBJ2-7,TRBV7-8,ASSSERAYEQY
TRBJ1-1,TRBV6-5,ASRLDLLTTEAF
TRBJ1-4,TRBV2,ASRRTEVNEKLF
TRBJ1-1,TRBV15,ATSRDPRRGSVNTEAF
TRBJ1-5,TRBV28,ASSLPGQGAGPQH
TRBJ2-1,TRBV15,ATRRGGRNEQF
TRBJ2-3,TRBV29-1,SVRQGVTDTQY
TRBJ2-7,TRBV5-6,ASSLDRGPYEQY
TRBJ2-7,TRBV4-2,ASSPRTSGIDEQY
TRBJ2-7,TRBV13,ASSRDSYEQY
TRBJ1-5,TRBV27,ASSPGTSNQPQH
TRBJ2-6,TRBV5-4,ASSWTVSSGANVLT
TRBJ2-3,TRBV15,ATSPHWAGGEDTQY
TRBJ2-7,TRBV27,ASSSGQGWEQY
TRBJ1-2,TRBV27,ASSAPGDGYT
TRBJ2-2,TRBV10-3,ATTPGRLNTGELF
TRBJ1-4,TRBV4-1,ASSQDGTGDEKLF
TRBJ2-7,TRBV29-1,SVLKLGGRGLNYEQY
TRBJ2-3,TRBV7-7,ASSPGGGDLPTDTQY
TRBJ1-1,TRBV11-2,ASQGRTEAF
TRBJ2-2,TRBV4-2,ASSQDPTTANTGELF
TRBJ1-2,TRBV15,ATSTGDRSANYGYT
TRBJ1-3,TRBV10-3,AISDLFSGNTIY
TRBJ2-1,TRBV28,ASPPATSGGLNEQF
TRBJ1-3,TRBV4-1,ASSKTGAGNTIY